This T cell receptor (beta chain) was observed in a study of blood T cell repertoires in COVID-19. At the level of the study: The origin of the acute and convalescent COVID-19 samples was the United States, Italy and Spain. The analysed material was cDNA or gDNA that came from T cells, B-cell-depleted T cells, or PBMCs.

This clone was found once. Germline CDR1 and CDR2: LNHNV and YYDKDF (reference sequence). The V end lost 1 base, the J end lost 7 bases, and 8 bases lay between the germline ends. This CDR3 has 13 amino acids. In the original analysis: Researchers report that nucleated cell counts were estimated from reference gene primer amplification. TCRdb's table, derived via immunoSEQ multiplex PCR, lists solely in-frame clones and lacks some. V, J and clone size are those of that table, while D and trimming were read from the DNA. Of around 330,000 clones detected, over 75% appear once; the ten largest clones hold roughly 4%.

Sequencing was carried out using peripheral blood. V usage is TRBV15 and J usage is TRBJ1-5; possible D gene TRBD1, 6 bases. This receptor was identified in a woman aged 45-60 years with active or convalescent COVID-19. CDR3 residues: CATSRGGQQPQHF. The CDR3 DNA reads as TGTGCCACCAGCAGAGGGGGGCAGCAGCCCCAGCATTTT. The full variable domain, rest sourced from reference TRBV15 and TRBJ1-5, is DAMVIQNPRYQVTQFGKPVTLSCSQTLNHNVMYWYQQKSSQAPKLLFHYYDKDFNNEADTPDNFQSRRPNTSFCFLDIRSPGLGDTAMYLCATSRGGQQPQHFGDGTRLSIL.